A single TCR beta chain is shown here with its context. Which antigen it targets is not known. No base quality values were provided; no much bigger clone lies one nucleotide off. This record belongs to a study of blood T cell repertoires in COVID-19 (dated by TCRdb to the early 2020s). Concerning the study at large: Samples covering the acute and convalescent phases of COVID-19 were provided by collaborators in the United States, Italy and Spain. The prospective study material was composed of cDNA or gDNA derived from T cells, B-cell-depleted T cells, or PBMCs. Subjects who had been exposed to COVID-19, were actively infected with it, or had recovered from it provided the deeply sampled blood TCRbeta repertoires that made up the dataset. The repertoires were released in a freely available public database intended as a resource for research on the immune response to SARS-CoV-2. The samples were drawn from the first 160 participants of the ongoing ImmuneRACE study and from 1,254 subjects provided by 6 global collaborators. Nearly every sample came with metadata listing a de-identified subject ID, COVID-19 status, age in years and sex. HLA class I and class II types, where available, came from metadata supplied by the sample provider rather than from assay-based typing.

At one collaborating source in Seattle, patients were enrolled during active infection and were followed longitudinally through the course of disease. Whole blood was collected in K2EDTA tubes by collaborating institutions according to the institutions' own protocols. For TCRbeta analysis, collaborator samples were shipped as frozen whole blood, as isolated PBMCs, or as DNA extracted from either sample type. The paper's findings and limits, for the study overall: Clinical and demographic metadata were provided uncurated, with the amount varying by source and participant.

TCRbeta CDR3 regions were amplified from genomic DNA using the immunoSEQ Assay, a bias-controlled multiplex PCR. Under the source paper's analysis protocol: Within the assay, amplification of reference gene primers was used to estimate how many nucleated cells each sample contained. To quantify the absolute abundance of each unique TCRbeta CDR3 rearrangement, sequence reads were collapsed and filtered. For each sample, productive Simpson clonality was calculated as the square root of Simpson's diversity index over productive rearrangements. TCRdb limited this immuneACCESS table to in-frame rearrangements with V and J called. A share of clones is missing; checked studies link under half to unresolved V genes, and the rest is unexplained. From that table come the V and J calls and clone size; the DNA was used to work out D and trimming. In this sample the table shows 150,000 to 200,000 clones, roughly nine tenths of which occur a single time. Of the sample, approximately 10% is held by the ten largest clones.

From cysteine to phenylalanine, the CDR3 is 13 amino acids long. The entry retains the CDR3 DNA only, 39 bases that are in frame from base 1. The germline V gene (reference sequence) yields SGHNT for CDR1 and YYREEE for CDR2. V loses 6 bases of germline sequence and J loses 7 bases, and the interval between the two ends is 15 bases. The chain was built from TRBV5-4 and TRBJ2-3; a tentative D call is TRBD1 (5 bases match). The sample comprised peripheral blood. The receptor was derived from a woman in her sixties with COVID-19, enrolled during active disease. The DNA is TGTGCCAGCACCCCTGGAAGGGGCTATACGCAGTATTTT. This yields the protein CASTPGRGYTQYF.